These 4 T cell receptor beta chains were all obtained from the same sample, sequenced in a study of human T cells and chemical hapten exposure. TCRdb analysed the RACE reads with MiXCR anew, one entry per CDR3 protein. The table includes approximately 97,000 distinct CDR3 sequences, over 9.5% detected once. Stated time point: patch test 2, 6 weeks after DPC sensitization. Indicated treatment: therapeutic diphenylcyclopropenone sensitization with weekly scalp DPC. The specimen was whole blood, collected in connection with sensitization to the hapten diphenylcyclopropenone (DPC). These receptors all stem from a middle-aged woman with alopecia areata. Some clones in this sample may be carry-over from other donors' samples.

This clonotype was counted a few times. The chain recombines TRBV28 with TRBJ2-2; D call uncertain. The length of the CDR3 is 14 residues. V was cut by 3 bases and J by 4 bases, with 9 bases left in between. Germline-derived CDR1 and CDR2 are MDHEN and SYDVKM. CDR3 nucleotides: TGTGCCAGCAGTTTGGCGTGGGCCACCGGGGAGCTGTTTTTT. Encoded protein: CASSLAWATGELFF. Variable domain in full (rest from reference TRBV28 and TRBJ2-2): DVKVTQSSRYLVKRTGEKVFLECVQDMDHENMFWYRQDPGLGLRLIYFSYDVKMKEKGDIPEGYSVSREKKERFSLILESASTNQTSMYLCASSLAWATGELFFGEGSRLTVL.

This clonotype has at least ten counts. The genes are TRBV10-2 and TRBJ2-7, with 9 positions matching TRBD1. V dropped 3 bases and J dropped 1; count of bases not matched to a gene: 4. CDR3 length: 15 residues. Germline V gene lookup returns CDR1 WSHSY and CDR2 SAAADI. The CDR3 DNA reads TGCGCCAGCAGTGATTATGGGACAGGGTCCTACGAGCAGTACTTC. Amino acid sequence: CASSDYGTGSYEQYF.

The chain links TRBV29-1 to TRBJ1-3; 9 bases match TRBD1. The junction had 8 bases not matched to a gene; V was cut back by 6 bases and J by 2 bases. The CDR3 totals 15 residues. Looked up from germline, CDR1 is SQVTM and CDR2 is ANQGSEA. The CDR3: CSVYPGTGTGNTIYF. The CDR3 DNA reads TGCAGCGTCTATCCTGGGACAGGGACTGGAAACACCATATATTTT.

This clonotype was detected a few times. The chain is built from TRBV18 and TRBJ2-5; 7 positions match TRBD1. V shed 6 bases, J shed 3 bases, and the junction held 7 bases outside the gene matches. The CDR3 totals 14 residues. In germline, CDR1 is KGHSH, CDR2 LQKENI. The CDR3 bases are TGTGCCAGCTCGCCCGGGACAGCTAAAGAGACCCAGTACTTC. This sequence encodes CASSPGTAKETQYF.